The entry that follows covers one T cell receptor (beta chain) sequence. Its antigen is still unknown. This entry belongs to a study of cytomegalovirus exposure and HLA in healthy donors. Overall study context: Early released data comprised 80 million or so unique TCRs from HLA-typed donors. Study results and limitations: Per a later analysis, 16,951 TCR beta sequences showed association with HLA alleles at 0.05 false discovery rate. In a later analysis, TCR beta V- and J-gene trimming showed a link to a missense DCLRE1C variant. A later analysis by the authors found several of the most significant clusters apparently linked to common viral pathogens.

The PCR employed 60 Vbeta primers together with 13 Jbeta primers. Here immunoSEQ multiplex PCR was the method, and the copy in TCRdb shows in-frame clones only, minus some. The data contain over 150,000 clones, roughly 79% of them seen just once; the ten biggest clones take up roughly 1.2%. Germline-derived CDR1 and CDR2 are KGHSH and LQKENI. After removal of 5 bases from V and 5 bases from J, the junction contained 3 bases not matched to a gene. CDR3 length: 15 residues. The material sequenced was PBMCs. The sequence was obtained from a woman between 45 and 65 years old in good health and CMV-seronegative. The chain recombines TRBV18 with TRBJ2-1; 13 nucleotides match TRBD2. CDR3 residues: CASSRTSGGDNEQFF. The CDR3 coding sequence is TGTGCCAGCTCAAGGACTAGCGGGGGAGACAATGAGCAGTTCTTC.